This is a list of T cell receptor beta chains from one sample in a study of regulatory T cells in long-lasting Graves disease. TCRdb re-derived calls from the multiplex PCR reads in MiXCR, one entry per CDR3 protein. Of roughly 400,000 distinct CDR3 sequences in the sample, 15% to 20% are singletons; the top ten hold about 23%. Separately, the same data were catalogued under a study of T cells in Graves' hyperthyroidism and ophthalmopathy.

The sequencing used peripheral blood mononuclear cells (PBMCs), collected at new diagnosis, from a patient treated with antithyroid drugs. The origin of the receptors is a woman under 30 with Graves disease. Both conserved end residues are part of each CDR3. A D gene is named only where the DNA matches it firmly. Not all rows give a size; the values are once, few, many and, for expanded clones, a class.

v_call	clone_size	d_call	j_call	cdr3_aa	cdr3_nt
TRBV18	few	TRBD1	TRBJ2-1	CASSPPGQRTSNEQFF	TGTGCCAGCTCACCGCCGGGACAGCGCACGAGCAATGAGCAGTTCTTC
TRBV6-1	-	TRBD2	TRBJ2-1	CASSQRTSGSNEQFF	TGTGCCAGCAGTCAGCGGACTAGCGGGAGCAATGAGCAGTTCTTC
TRBV4-2	-	-	TRBJ2-7	CASSQESGRSYEQYF	TGTGCCAGCAGCCAAGAGAGCGGCAGATCCTACGAGCAGTACTTC
TRBV4-1	many	-	TRBJ2-7	CASSQTQGSREQYF	TGCGCCAGCAGCCAAACGCAGGGCAGTCGCGAGCAGTACTTC
TRBV18	-	-	TRBJ1-2	CASSPTTRNYGYTF	TGTGCCAGCTCACCGACGACAAGAAACTATGGCTACACCTTC
TRBV7-7	-	-	TRBJ2-5	CASSLGNSGPQETQYF	TGTGCTAGCAGCTTAGGAAATTCAGGCCCCCAAGAGACCCAGTACTTC
TRBV11-3	many	TRBD2	TRBJ2-1	CASSPRTSGRVNEQFF	TGTGCCAGCAGCCCAAGGACTAGCGGGAGGGTCAATGAGCAGTTCTTC
TRBV7-2	many	TRBD2	TRBJ2-5	CASSLWAGEETQYF	TGTGCCAGCAGCTTATGGGCGGGAGAAGAGACCCAGTACTTC
TRBV5-1	few	-	TRBJ2-1	CASSGLSTDEQFF	TGCGCCAGCAGCGGCCTTAGCACCGATGAGCAGTTCTTC
TRBV2	many	-	TRBJ1-2	CASSEPGQGYTF	TGTGCCAGCAGTGAGCCAGGGCAGGGCTACACCTTC
TRBV20-1	-	-	TRBJ2-1	CSAWGPTDYNEQFF	TGCAGTGCTTGGGGACCTACGGACTACAATGAGCAGTTCTTC
TRBV19	few	TRBD1	TRBJ1-2	CASSITGTGADGYTF	TGTGCCAGTAGTATAACCGGGACAGGGGCGGATGGCTACACCTTC
TRBV10-3	-	-	TRBJ2-5	CAISEFRRGETQYF	TGTGCCATCAGTGAGTTCCGACGGGGAGAGACCCAGTACTTC
TRBV6-2/TRBV6-3	few	-	TRBJ2-2	CASRYRMVNTGELFF	TGTGCCAGCAGGTACCGGATGGTGAACACCGGGGAGCTGTTTTTT
TRBV2	few	-	TRBJ2-7	CAGARISYEQYF	TGTGCCGGGGCCCGCATCTCCTACGAGCAGTACTTC
TRBV5-1	few	TRBD2	TRBJ2-1	CASSLWGTSGSNEQFF	TGCGCCAGCAGCTTGTGGGGGACTAGCGGGAGCAATGAGCAGTTCTTC
TRBV6-1	many	-	TRBJ1-2	CASRLGATNYGYTF	TGTGCCAGCAGGTTGGGGGCGACTAACTATGGCTACACCTTC
TRBV29-1	many	-	TRBJ2-5	CSVEVGGAGETQYF	TGCAGCGTTGAAGTGGGGGGAGCCGGGGAGACCCAGTACTTC
TRBV30	-	-	TRBJ1-3	CAWSVPWGNSGNTIYF	TGTGCCTGGAGTGTACCTTGGGGCAACTCTGGAAACACCATATATTTT
TRBV5-1	-	TRBD2	TRBJ2-7	CASRAGLAGGPYEQYF	TGCGCCAGCAGGGCAGGACTAGCGGGAGGGCCCTACGAGCAGTACTTC
TRBV20-1	many	-	TRBJ2-3	CSATVTDTQYF	TGCAGTGCTACGGTCACAGATACGCAGTATTTT
TRBV7-8	few	-	TRBJ2-1	CASSGKGYNEQFF	TGTGCCAGCAGCGGGAAGGGATACAATGAGCAGTTCTTC
TRBV3-1	many	TRBD2	TRBJ2-1	CASSQMGLAGFEQFF	TGTGCCAGCAGCCAAATGGGACTAGCGGGATTTGAGCAGTTCTTC
TRBV20-1	many	-	TRBJ2-7	CSVVPVDRTYEQYF	TGCAGTGTGGTACCGGTGGACAGAACATACGAGCAGTACTTC
TRBV20-1	few	TRBD1	TRBJ1-2	CSAGTVYGYTF	TGCAGTGCTGGGACAGTCTATGGCTACACCTTC
TRBV5-1	many	-	TRBJ2-2	CASRAGTPNTGELFF	TGCGCCAGCAGAGCGGGCACCCCGAACACCGGGGAGCTGTTTTTT
TRBV15	many	-	TRBJ1-5	CATSLGNQPQHF	TGTGCCACCAGTTTGGGCAATCAGCCCCAGCATTTT
TRBV6-1	many	TRBD2	TRBJ2-1	CASSTSRLAGVDKTF	TGTGCCAGCAGTACCTCGCGACTAGCGGGAGTGGACAAGACTTTC
TRBV6-1	many	-	TRBJ1-5	CAGGAVTGTRSNQPQHF	TGTGCCGGTGGGGCAGTTACCGGGACTCGGAGCAATCAGCCCCAGCATTTT
TRBV9	-	-	TRBJ2-7	CASSPGGATGQQYF	TGTGCCAGCAGCCCCGGTGGGGCGACGGGTCAGCAGTACTTC
TRBV29-1	many	TRBD2	TRBJ2-7	CSVSTSGFSYEQYF	TGCAGCGTTTCGACTAGCGGTTTCTCCTACGAGCAGTACTTC
TRBV7-2	many	TRBD2	TRBJ2-7	CASVSGIFEQYF	TGTGCCAGCGTTAGCGGGATCTTCGAGCAGTACTTC
TRBV12-3/TRBV12-4	many	-	TRBJ2-3	CASSFSAGPTDTQYF	TGTGCCAGCAGTTTCTCTGCGGGACCCACAGATACGCAGTATTTT
TRBV5-5	few	-	TRBJ1-5	CASSLGREQQPQHF	TGTGCCAGCAGCTTGGGAAGGGAGCAGCAGCCCCAGCATTTT
TRBV20-1	many	-	TRBJ2-7	CSARSDISEQYF	TGCAGTGCTAGATCCGATATTTCCGAGCAGTACTTC
TRBV2	many	-	TRBJ2-1	CASMAGYNEQFF	TGTGCCAGCATGGCGGGTTACAATGAGCAGTTCTTC
TRBV12-3/TRBV12-4	medium-sized	-	TRBJ1-5	CASSSTPTGPSTWDQPQHF	TGTGCCAGCAGTTCAACCCCAACGGGACCCTCGACATGGGATCAGCCCCAGCATTTT
TRBV24-1	-	-	TRBJ2-2	CATSDFGVTGELFF	TGTGCCACCAGTGATTTTGGGGTCACCGGGGAGCTGTTTTTT
TRBV6-1	many	TRBD2	TRBJ2-1	CASSGRTTYNEQFF	TGTGCCAGCAGCGGGAGGACTACCTACAATGAGCAGTTCTTC
TRBV6-2/TRBV6-3	many	-	TRBJ2-7	CATGREATYEQYF	TGTGCCACTGGGAGAGAGGCCACCTACGAGCAGTACTTC
TRBV27	-	TRBD2	TRBJ2-1	CASSLTSGSYEQFF	TGTGCCAGCAGTTTAACTAGCGGGAGCTACGAGCAGTTCTTC
TRBV28	many	TRBD1	TRBJ2-1	CASNLIRQGNEQFF	TGTGCCAGCAACCTGATTCGACAGGGAAATGAGCAGTTCTTC
TRBV12-3/TRBV12-4	many	TRBD1	TRBJ2-3	CASRQGGGTDTQYF	TGTGCCAGCAGACAGGGGGGCGGCACAGATACGCAGTATTTT
TRBV6-2/TRBV6-3	-	-	TRBJ1-2	CASSYLDHPQYGYTF	TGTGCCAGCAGTTATCTAGACCACCCCCAATATGGCTACACCTTC
TRBV18	few	TRBD1	TRBJ2-1	CASSPNTGGSYNEQFF	TGTGCCAGCTCACCTAATACAGGGGGGTCCTACAATGAGCAGTTCTTC
TRBV20-1	-	-	TRBJ1-6	CSAFTVQGGNSPLHF	TGCAGTGCTTTTACTGTACAGGGAGGAAATTCACCCCTCCACTTT
TRBV7-3	many	-	TRBJ2-1	CASSTPRVGEGLGNEQFF	TGTGCCAGCAGCACCCCACGGGTAGGAGAGGGCCTTGGTAATGAGCAGTTCTTC
TRBV28	many	-	TRBJ1-1	CASSFQDRNTEAFF	TGTGCCAGCAGTTTCCAGGACAGGAACACTGAAGCTTTCTTT
TRBV5-1	few	-	TRBJ1-4	CASRLIPSNEKLFF	TGCGCCAGCCGACTTATCCCCTCTAATGAAAAACTGTTTTTT
TRBV20-1	-	TRBD2	TRBJ2-5	CSAEPLAGGETQYF	TGCAGTGCAGAGCCACTAGCGGGAGGAGAGACCCAGTACTTC
TRBV2	-	-	TRBJ2-3	CASRGDLMGRDQYF	TGTGCCAGCAGAGGGGATCTCATGGGACGGGACCAGTATTTT
TRBV3-1	many	-	TRBJ1-4	CASSQEGVANEKLFF	TGTGCCAGCAGCCAAGAAGGGGTTGCTAATGAAAAACTGTTTTTT
TRBV2	few	-	TRBJ2-3	CASSVPTDTQYF	TGTGCCAGCAGTGTACCAACAGATACGCAGTATTTT
TRBV30	few	-	TRBJ2-7	CASSEQGPYEQYF	TGTGCCTCGAGTGAGCAGGGACCCTACGAGCAGTACTTC
TRBV20-1	-	-	TRBJ1-5	CSARTGGAGQPQHF	TGCAGTGCTAGAACGGGCGGGGCGGGTCAGCCCCAGCATTTT
TRBV28	many	-	TRBJ2-3	CASSALGYHTSTDTQYF	TGTGCCAGCAGTGCGCTAGGCTACCACACTAGCACAGATACGCAGTATTTT
TRBV28	many	-	TRBJ2-1	CASSPQLRAETQHF	TGTGCCAGCAGTCCCCAGCTACGCGCGGAGACCCAGCACTTC
TRBV7-2	once	TRBD2	TRBJ2-2	CASRKVAGGSTGELFF	TGTGCCAGCAGGAAGGTAGCGGGAGGGTCCACCGGGGAGCTGTTTTTT
TRBV20-1	many	TRBD2	TRBJ2-1	CSAGRSSGRDEQFF	TGCAGTGCTGGGAGGTCTAGCGGACGCGATGAGCAGTTCTTC
TRBV7-9	-	-	TRBJ2-5	CASSPYMQETQYF	TGTGCCAGCAGCCCATATATGCAAGAGACCCAGTACTTC